These T cell receptor beta chains were read from a single sample in a study of cytomegalovirus exposure and HLA in healthy donors. This table comes from immunoSEQ multiplex PCR, and its TCRdb copy is limited to in-frame clones, with some not included. The data contain approximately 110,000 clones, around 77% of them singletons. Sequencing was performed on PBMCs. All receptors come from a woman between 25 and 40 years old in good health and CMV-seropositive. Each CDR3 is given without its conserved first and last residue.

V	J	CDR3
TRBV7-2	TRBJ2-1	ASSFRLAGVEQF
TRBV9	TRBJ2-2	ASSLGVTGELF
TRBV7-2	TRBJ2-1	ASSRRSWASGSYNEQF
TRBV2	TRBJ2-1	ASAETGDYNEQF
TRBV11-2	TRBJ2-3	ASSFSAGGLDTQY
TRBV28	TRBJ2-2	ASSRREKGGELF
TRBV19	TRBJ1-1	ASSIGSVNTEAF
TRBV27	TRBJ2-7	ASSFNGYEQY
TRBV7-9	TRBJ2-3	ASSNIPGGLTDTQY
TRBV9	TRBJ1-1	ASSVRDRGSWNTEAF
TRBV10-3	TRBJ2-7	AISETENYEQY
TRBV19	TRBJ1-1	ASSISDRATEAF
TRBV19	TRBJ2-3	ASRGASTDTQY